Listed here is a single TCR beta chain. Thyroid ultrasound and orbital computed tomography, with clinical symptoms and serum thyroxine and TRAb, informed diagnoses. This sample was included in a study of T cells in Graves' hyperthyroidism and ophthalmopathy. Germline CDR1 is MDHEN and CDR2 is SYDVKM. Trimming pared 5 bases from V and 13 bases from J, leaving 14 bases between. The CDR3 consists of 11 residues. RNA transcripts were the template for amplifying TCR beta CDR3 regions. Using the HTBI primer set, a first-round RT-PCR was run on the TCR CDR3. TCRdb re-called the multiplex PCR reads through MiXCR, storing one row per CDR3 protein. The data contain about 300,000 distinct CDR3 sequences, less than 20% of them singletons.

The rearrangement links TRBV28 to TRBJ2-5, with D unclear. This receptor was identified in a man between 45 and 60 years old with Graves' ophthalmopathy. Sequences were obtained from blood. The CDR3 reads CASSGELPRYF. The CDR3 DNA follows: TGTGCCAGCAGTGGGGAACTACCTCGGTACTTC. The full variable domain, with the rest looked up from reference TRBV28 and TRBJ2-5, is DVKVTQSSRYLVKRTGEKVFLECVQDMDHENMFWYRQDPGLGLRLIYFSYDVKMKEKGDIPEGYSVSREKKERFSLILESASTNQTSMYLCASSGELPRYFGPGTRLLVL.